Each of the 11 T cell receptor beta chains below was sequenced from the same sample in a study of blood T cell repertoires in COVID-19 (dated by TCRdb to about 2020). The library was prepared using the immunoSEQ multiplex PCR assay. TCRdb mirrors the immuneACCESS table, restricted to in-frame sequences. Some clones are absent from its copies; in checked studies, under half trace to an unresolved V gene, and the reason for the others is unknown. The sample table shows 210,000 or so clones, and about 88% are seen once. The biggest ten clones account for roughly 5.6% of the sample. Sequences were obtained from peripheral blood. Receptors were obtained from a woman aged 40 to 50 who had recovered from COVID-19.

The chain is built from TRBV19 and TRBJ1-1, with D unclear. The V end lost 5 bases, the J end lost 3 bases, and 13 bases lay between the germline ends. The germline CDR1 and CDR2 sequences are LNHDA and SQIVND (reference sequence). The length of the CDR3 is 14 residues. For the CDR3, the DNA is TGTGCCAGTAGTGGGTATGGAGTGGACACTGAAGCTTTCTTT. This sequence encodes CASSGYGVDTEAFF.

J is TRBJ1-2 and V is TRBV19; possible D gene TRBD1, 5 bases. V was shortened by 10 bases and J by 1 base, with 10 bases between the two germline ends. Per the germline V gene, CDR1 is LNHDA and CDR2 is SQIVND (reference sequence). The CDR3 covers 12 residues. CDR3 nucleotides: TGTGCCACCAGACAGATTAACTATGGCTACACCTTC. Amino acid sequence: CATRQINYGYTF.

The rearrangement uses TRBV9 and TRBJ2-5; 15 bases match TRBD2. CDR1 is SGDLS, CDR2 YYNGEE, per germline. The V gene end was trimmed by 2 bases and the J gene end by 3 bases; junction bases not matched to a gene: 2. This CDR3 is 16 amino acids long. This CDR3 reads CASSVGLAGGEETQYF. CDR3 DNA sequence: TGTGCCAGCAGCGTGGGACTAGCGGGAGGAGAAGAGACCCAGTACTTC.

This chain joins TRBV7-9 and TRBJ2-7; a possible D gene is TRBD1 (6 bases). This CDR3 is 12 amino acids long. CDR1 is SEHNR and CDR2 is FQNEAQ in the germline V gene (reference sequence). V was cut by 5 bases and J by 9 bases, with 14 bases left in between. The CDR3 sequence: CASSPGQSGQYF. CDR3 sequence (DNA): TGTGCCAGCAGCCCCGGACAGTCGGGGCAGTACTTC. Variable domain in full (rest from reference TRBV7-9 and TRBJ2-7): DTGVSQNPRHKITKRGQNVTFRCDPISEHNRLYWYRQTLGQGPEFLTYFQNEAQLEKSRLLSDRFSAERPKGSFSTLEIQRTEQGDSAMYLCASSPGQSGQYFGPGTRLTVT.

The chain carries TRBV28 and TRBJ2-2; possible D gene TRBD1, 6 bases. V was pared by 5 bases and J by 2 bases, with 15 bases between. The CDR3 is 16 amino acids. Germline loops: CDR1 MDHEN, CDR2 SYDVKM. The CDR3 region is CASSTSGATNTGELFF. In nucleotides, the CDR3 is TGTGCCAGCAGTACCTCAGGGGCGACTAACACCGGGGAGCTGTTTTTT.

This clone showed up just once. DNA of the CDR3: TGTGCCACCAGGCAAACAGGGACGAACACTGAAGCTTTCTTT. Translation gives CATRQTGTNTEAFF. The chain joins TRBV24-1 to TRBJ1-1; the D gene is possibly TRBD1 (6 bases). The V end was cut by 7 bases, the J end by 1 base, with 12 bases between. The CDR3 contains 14 residues. Germline CDR1 is KGHDR and CDR2 is SFDVKD.

CDR3 DNA sequence: TGTGCCAGCAGCCCCAACCGGGACAGTTATGAGCAGTTCTTC. This translates into CASSPNRDSYEQFF. The chain uses TRBV3-1 (or the pseudogene TRBV3-2) and TRBJ2-1; 7 bases align to TRBD1. This CDR3 has 14 residues. Germline trimming cut 4 bases from V and 8 bases from J; bases unmatched to any gene: 8. Per germline, CDR1 LGHDT and CDR2 YNNKEL (reference sequence).

The chain has TRBV5-1 and TRBJ2-1; 11 bases align to TRBD2. Per germline, CDR1 SGHRS and CDR2 YFSETQ. This CDR3 has 15 residues. V was clipped by 2 bases and J by 8 bases; unmatched bases: 6. The CDR3: CASSFTSGSHDEQFF. Here the CDR3 DNA reads TGCGCCAGCAGCTTTACTAGCGGGAGTCACGATGAGCAGTTCTTC.

V and J are TRBV28 and TRBJ2-1; 8 nucleotides agree with TRBD1. The CDR3 spans 14 residues. Looked up from germline, CDR1 is MDHEN and CDR2 is SYDVKM. Trimming at V came to 6 bases and at J to 8 bases, leaving 9 bases not matched to a gene. In DNA, the CDR3 is TGTGCCAGCAGCTGGACAGGGAGAATTGATGAGCAGTTCTTC. It codes for CASSWTGRIDEQFF.

This clone came up once. The chain combines TRBV5-4 with TRBJ1-4; no reliable D call. The CDR3 has 15 amino acids. Trimming took 0 bases from V and 7 from J, leaving 13 bases between them. Germline V gene sequence: CDR1 SGHNT, CDR2 YYREEE (reference sequence). Written as DNA, the CDR3 is TGTGCCAGCAGCTTGGATGGCCGAGGGTTTGAAAAACTGTTTTTT. Residues: CASSLDGRGFEKLFF.

The rearrangement links TRBV5-6 to TRBJ2-2; D unclear. Per the germline V gene, CDR1 is SGHDT and CDR2 is YYEEEE. CDR3 length: 15 residues. With 0 bases removed from V and 1 base from J, the gap between germline ends came to 7 bases. CDR3 loop: CASSLDLRNTGELFF. CDR3 DNA: TGTGCCAGCAGCTTGGACCTCAGGAACACCGGGGAGCTGTTTTTT.